The 15 T cell receptor beta chains presented below share a single source sample, sequenced in a study of blood T cell repertoires in COVID-19. Assay: immunoSEQ multiplex PCR; the TCRdb copy retains only in-frame clones and omits some. The data contain some 130,000 clones, about 85% of them singletons. The sample comprised peripheral blood. The receptors originated from a man between 70 and 80 years old with acute or convalescent COVID-19.

The chain has TRBV5-6 and TRBJ1-2; D is uncertain. Trimming pared 4 bases from V and 4 bases from J, leaving 11 bases between. This CDR3 region has 13 residues. Germline V lookup: CDR1 SGHDT, CDR2 YYEEEE. CDR3 in amino acids: CASSAPAGYGYTF. CDR3 in DNA: TGTGCCAGCAGCGCGCCGGCGGGCTATGGCTACACCTTC.

The rearrangement joins TRBV15 to TRBJ2-2; D may be TRBD2 (5 bases). The CDR3 is made up of 14 amino acids. Germline V gives CDR1 LNHNV, CDR2 YYDKDF (reference sequence). V was shortened by 5 bases and J by 1 base, with 8 bases between the two germline ends. This CDR3 is CATSLRENTGELFF. In nucleotides, the CDR3 is TGTGCCACCAGCCTCCGGGAGAACACCGGGGAGCTGTTTTTT. The full variable domain, with the rest looked up from reference TRBV15 and TRBJ2-2, is DAMVIQNPRYQVTQFGKPVTLSCSQTLNHNVMYWYQQKSSQAPKLLFHYYDKDFNNEADTPDNFQSRRPNTSFCFLDIRSPGLGDTAMYLCATSLRENTGELFFGEGSRLTVL.

The chain recombines TRBV18 with TRBJ1-6; D unresolved. The CDR3 has 14 residues. CDR1 and CDR2 (germline): KGHSH, LQKENI. The V end lost 6 bases, the J end lost 1 base, and 7 bases lay between the germline ends. The CDR3 loop is CASSPGSYNSPLHF. As DNA, the CDR3 is TGTGCCAGCTCCCCGGGATCCTATAATTCACCCCTCCACTTT. Using reference TRBV18 and TRBJ1-6 for the parts outside the CDR3, the full variable domain is NAGVMQNPRHLVRRRGQEARLRCSPMKGHSHVYWYRQLPEEGLKFMVYLQKENIIDESGMPKERFSAEFPKEGPSILRIQQVVRGDSAAYFCASSPGSYNSPLHFGNGTRLTVT.

The table lists this clone with a count of one. This chain links TRBV19 with TRBJ1-1; perhaps TRBD1 as D (6 bases). Germline V gene lookup returns CDR1 LNHDA and CDR2 SQIVND (reference sequence). The CDR3 covers 15 residues. Trimming took off 6 bases at V and 0 bases at J, with 14 bases between the two ends. The CDR3 spells CASRITGQMNTEAFF. CDR3 coding DNA: TGTGCCAGTAGAATTACAGGGCAAATGAACACTGAAGCTTTCTTT.

The chain uses TRBV6-5 and TRBJ1-2; D perhaps matches TRBD1 (5 bases). The CDR3 loop spans 13 amino acids. Germline CDR1 is MNHEY and CDR2 is SVGAGI. V shed 6 bases and J shed 4 bases, with 12 bases lying between them. CDR3 in DNA: TGTGCCAGCAGCCTGGTGGGGGGCTATGGCTACACCTTC. Translation gives CASSLVGGYGYTF.

The chain couples TRBV7-3 to TRBJ2-1, with D unclear. The CDR3 sequence is 13 residues long. Germline CDR1 reads SGHTA; CDR2 reads FQGTGA. V was cut by 6 bases and J by 5 bases, with 11 bases left in between. CDR3 in amino acids: CASSSGPNNEQFF. CDR3 DNA: TGTGCCAGCAGTTCTGGGCCCAACAATGAGCAGTTCTTC.

The V and J genes are TRBV28 and TRBJ2-3; 7 nucleotides agree with TRBD1. V lost 7 bases and J lost 1; bases outside the gene matches: 11. The germline CDR1 and CDR2 sequences are MDHEN and SYDVKM. The CDR3 is made up of 16 amino acids. CDR3 residues: CASTTPTGKGTDTQYF. In DNA form, the CDR3 reads TGTGCCAGCACCACACCGACAGGGAAAGGCACAGATACGCAGTATTTT.

The CDR3 sequence: CASSLIAGEQFEQFF. DNA of the CDR3: TGCGCCAGCAGCTTGATCGCGGGGGAGCAATTTGAGCAGTTCTTC. The chain joins TRBV5-1 to TRBJ2-1; 7 bases are shared with TRBD2. With 1 base clipped from V and 9 bases from J, the junction kept 10 bases outside the gene matches. The CDR3 has 15 amino acids. In germline, CDR1 is SGHRS, CDR2 YFSETQ.

The chain uses TRBV19 and TRBJ1-1; unclear D gene. The V end lost 1 base, the J end lost 5 bases, and 8 bases lay between the germline ends. CDR1 and CDR2 (germline): LNHDA, SQIVND (reference sequence). This CDR3 comprises 13 residues. The DNA for the CDR3 is TGTGCCAGTAGTATAGTGGGCCGTACTGAAGCTTTCTTT. It yields the protein CASSIVGRTEAFF.

The V and J genes are TRBV19 and TRBJ1-1; D is possibly TRBD1 (5 bases). The V gene lost 9 bases and the J gene lost 6 bases, with 11 bases spanning the gap. This CDR3 is 11 amino acids long. Germline V CDR1 and CDR2: LNHDA, SQIVND (reference sequence). In nucleotides, the CDR3 is TGTGCCAGCAATACAGGATCTGAAGCTTTCTTT. Its protein product is CASNTGSEAFF.

This clone was detected only once. The rearrangement uses TRBV4-2 and TRBJ1-1; D possibly corresponds to TRBD1 (6 bases). Trimming removed 0 bases at V and 8 bases at J, with 13 bases between. The CDR3 covers 14 residues. Germline loops: CDR1 LGHNA, CDR2 YNFKEQ. The DNA of the CDR3 is TGTGCCAGCAGCCAAGACCTCCGGACAGACGAAGCTTTCTTT. Protein product: CASSQDLRTDEAFF.

The chain links TRBV2 to TRBJ2-3; TRBD2 might be the D (6 bases). In germline, CDR1 is SNHLY, CDR2 FYNNEI. V lost 3 bases to trimming and J lost 3 bases, with 13 bases between them. The CDR3 covers 15 residues. This chain's CDR3 is CASSDLPSETDTQYF. The CDR3 bases are TGTGCCAGCAGTGATCTCCCTAGCGAAACAGATACGCAGTATTTT. The entire variable domain, with the rest obtained from reference TRBV2 and TRBJ2-3, is as follows: EPEVTQTPSHQVTQMGQEVILRCVPISNHLYFYWYRQILGQKVEFLVSFYNNEISEKSEIFDDQFSVERPDGSNFTLKIRSTKLEDSAMYFCASSDLPSETDTQYFGPGTRLTVL.

V gene TRBV5-1 combines with J gene TRBJ1-2; D may be TRBD1 (5 bases). Trimming stripped 6 bases from V and 0 bases from J, with 15 bases between. There are 15 residues in the CDR3. The germline V gene has CDR1 SGHRS and CDR2 YFSETQ. This CDR3 reads CASNPVGGTNYGYTF. The CDR3 DNA reads as TGCGCCAGCAACCCCGTGGGGGGGACTAACTATGGCTACACCTTC.

As to this clone: At the DNA level, this CDR3 is encoded by other sequences in the same sample as well. J is TRBJ1-1 and V is TRBV19; TRBD1 matches 7 bases. J was trimmed by 5 bases and V by 5 bases; bases with no gene match: 2. There are 12 residues in the CDR3. Germline CDR1 LNHDA, CDR2 SQIVND (reference sequence). The CDR3 DNA sequence: TGTGCCAGTAGTCCGGGACAGACTGAAGCTTTCTTT. Translated, it gives CASSPGQTEAFF. Full variable domain (missing parts from reference TRBV19 and TRBJ1-1): DGGITQSPKYLFRKEGQNVTLSCEQNLNHDAMYWYRQDPGQGLRLIYYSQIVNDFQKGDIAEGYSVSREKKESFPLTVTSAQKNPTAFYLCASSPGQTEAFFGQGTRLTVV.

This chain connects TRBV12-3 or TRBV12-4 to TRBJ1-4; 9 nucleotides align to TRBD1. Unmatched junction bases numbered 1, after V lost 4 bases and J lost 7 bases. This CDR3 contains 13 residues. As DNA, the CDR3 is TGTGCCAGCAGTTGGACAGGGGTTGAAAAACTGTTTTTT. Translating it yields CASSWTGVEKLFF.